This T cell receptor beta chain was identified during a study of long-term antiretroviral therapy in people with HIV. Study outcomes and limitations: Clones with expansion before ART led the repertoire at all time points.

A word on this clone: Its antigen remains unidentified.

Samples were assayed with immunoSEQ v3.0 at survey level. The table came from immunoSEQ multiplex PCR; TCRdb's copy has only in-frame clones and leaves some out. The sample records 48,000 or so clones, roughly 80% being singletons. From each donor, at least one pre-ART PBMC sample and at least two post-ART PBMC samples were obtained. Specimens retained roughly 1-11 million cryopreserved PBMC preceding DNA extraction. This CDR3 spans 20 amino acids. Germline V CDR1 and CDR2: KGHSH, LQKENI. Unmatched junction bases numbered 16, after V lost 4 bases and J lost 3 bases. The sequences come from unsorted PBMCs, collected 0.8 years after starting antiretroviral therapy. V is TRBV18 and J is TRBJ2-3; 13 bases match TRBD2. The receptor's source is a woman between 18 and 29 years old with HIV. DNA of the CDR3: TGTGCCAGCTCACTCAGGACCGGGACTAGCGGGAACAAGCGAACAGATACGCAGTATTTT. It codes for CASSLRTGTSGNKRTDTQYF.